Each of the 25 T cell receptor beta chains below was sequenced from the same sample in a study of blood T cell repertoires in COVID-19. Profiled with immunoSEQ multiplex PCR; TCRdb holds only in-frame clones, not every one. The sample consists of some 370,000 clones, approximately 87% of them appearing once. Sequencing input: peripheral blood. These receptors all stem from a woman in her twenties or thirties with COVID-19, enrolled during active disease.

The chain is built from TRBV6-6 and TRBJ1-5, with 9 bases lining up with TRBD1. The junction had 5 bases not matched to a gene; V was cut back by 4 bases and J by 1 base. This CDR3 has 16 residues. From germline, CDR1 is MNHNY and CDR2 SVGAGI (reference sequence). CDR3 DNA sequence: TGTGCCAGCAGTTCCTACAGGGGGCCCAGCAATCAGCCCCAGCATTTT. The encoded protein is CASSSYRGPSNQPQHF.

This rearrangement joins TRBV18 to TRBJ2-7; D is ambiguous. V lost 3 bases and J lost 7, with 10 bases in between. The germline gives CDR1 KGHSH, CDR2 LQKENI. The CDR3 length is 12 residues. The CDR3 sequence: CASSPVGSEQYF. In nucleotides, the CDR3 is TGTGCCAGCTCACCTGTCGGGTCAGAGCAGTACTTC.

This chain uses TRBV6-5 with TRBJ2-7; possible D gene TRBD1, 6 bases. Germline values: CDR1 MNHEY, CDR2 SVGAGI. V was cut by 8 bases and J by 6 bases, with 17 bases left in between. CDR3 length equals 13 residues. The CDR3 DNA reads TGTGCCAGCGCAGACTACAGGGTGGGCGAGCAGTACTTC. Amino acids: CASADYRVGEQYF.

This clone was counted between two and nine times. This chain links TRBV3-1 (or the pseudogene TRBV3-2) with TRBJ1-4; D uncertain. V gave up 0 bases and J gave up 10 bases, with 15 bases separating them. In germline, CDR1 is LGHDT, CDR2 YNNKEL (reference sequence). The CDR3 loop spans 15 amino acids. CDR3 in DNA: TGTGCCAGCAGCCAAGAAGGTCCCGGGATTGGAAAACTGTTTTTT. Translated: CASSQEGPGIGKLFF.

The chain is built from TRBV2 and TRBJ1-2; a weak D match, TRBD1 (5 bases). Germline CDR1 reads SNHLY; CDR2 reads FYNNEI. V lost 5 bases and J 8 bases, leaving 15 bases between the germline ends. The CDR3 totals 13 residues. CDR3 bases: TGTGCCAGCAGTCCTGGGGGGAGAGTAGGCTACACCTTC. Encoded protein: CASSPGGRVGYTF.

The chain is built from TRBV5-1 and TRBJ1-2; 9 bases match TRBD1. CDR1 and CDR2 from the germline V gene are SGHRS and YFSETQ. The CDR3 has 14 amino acids. V lost 2 bases, J lost 8 bases, and 7 bases stayed unmatched. In DNA, the CDR3 is TGCGCCAGCAGCTTCATACAGGGGGCAAAAGGCTACACCTTC. Its translation: CASSFIQGAKGYTF.

The chain recombines TRBV24-1 with TRBJ2-3; D is possibly TRBD1 (5 bases). V was trimmed by 9 bases and J by 0 bases, leaving 15 bases between them. Germline V gene sequence: CDR1 KGHDR, CDR2 SFDVKD. There are 15 residues in the CDR3. CDR3 sequence (DNA): TGTGCCACCTCTGCTGGACAAATTAGCACAGATACGCAGTATTTT. It is translated as CATSAGQISTDTQYF.

This chain connects TRBV6-5 to TRBJ1-1; tentatively, D is TRBD1 (5 bases). V shed 6 bases and J shed 0 bases, with 14 bases lying between them. Germline CDR1 reads MNHEY; CDR2 reads SVGAGI. CDR3 length: 15 amino acids. This chain's CDR3 is CASRAPGLVNTEAFF. The CDR3 nucleotides are TGTGCCAGCAGAGCCCCGGGACTGGTGAACACTGAAGCTTTCTTT.

The CDR3 coding sequence is TGTGCCAGCAGCCCCAATAGCGGGAGTGGGGCAGATACGCAGTATTTT. Amino acids: CASSPNSGSGADTQYF. J is TRBJ2-3 and V is TRBV3-1 (or the pseudogene TRBV3-2); TRBD2 matches 9 bases. The CDR3 is 16 residues long. The V segment lost 4 bases and the J segment 4 bases; nucleotides outside the gene matches: 9. Germline CDR1 reads LGHDT; CDR2 reads YNNKEL (reference sequence).

The chain uses TRBV5-6 and TRBJ2-5; 7 bases match TRBD1. The CDR3 length is 13 residues. Looked up from germline, CDR1 is SGHDT and CDR2 is YYEEEE. The junction had 1 base not matched to a gene; V was cut back by 2 bases and J by 3 bases. In DNA, the CDR3 is TGTGCCAGCAGCTTTGACAGGGAAGAGACCCAGTACTTC. Translated: CASSFDREETQYF.

This clone was observed once. DNA for the CDR3: TGTGCCAGCACAGTTAGGGGGCCGGCGAGCTCCTACAATGAGCAGTTCTTC. As protein: CASTVRGPASSYNEQFF. This chain connects TRBV27 to TRBJ2-1, with 7 bases lining up with TRBD1. This CDR3 region has 17 residues. V was clipped by 7 bases and J by 0 bases; unmatched bases: 12. The germline gives CDR1 MNHEY, CDR2 SMNVEV (reference sequence).

This CDR3 is CASSERALRVEQFF. CDR3 DNA sequence: TGTGCCAGCAGTGAGAGGGCTCTTAGGGTAGAGCAGTTCTTC. J is TRBJ2-1 and V is TRBV6-1, with D tentatively TRBD2 (5 bases). Germline CDR1 reads MNHNS; CDR2 reads SASEGT. This CDR3 has 14 residues. V dropped 3 bases and J dropped 10 bases, with 16 bases sitting between them.

About this clone itself: Other nucleotide sequences from this sample produce the same CDR3. As DNA, the CDR3 is TGCGCCAGCAGCCAAGACCAGGCATACGAGCAGTACTTC. It is translated as CASSQDQAYEQYF. The V and J genes are TRBV4-3 and TRBJ2-7; D not certain. V shed 0 bases and J shed 4 bases, with 7 bases lying between them. The germline V gene encodes CDR1 LGHNA and CDR2 YSLEER. This CDR3 contains 13 residues.

This chain connects TRBV19 to TRBJ2-7; 7 bases match TRBD1. Germline CDR1 reads LNHDA; CDR2 reads SQIVND (reference sequence). This CDR3 region has 15 residues. Germline trimming cut 3 bases from V and 6 bases from J; bases unmatched to any gene: 11. The CDR3 loop is CASSIDRQGFREQYF. CDR3 bases: TGTGCCAGTAGTATCGATCGACAGGGTTTTCGCGAGCAGTACTTC.

A few counts support this clone. This chain links TRBV27 with TRBJ1-5; TRBD1 aligns across 8 bases. The CDR3 totals 14 residues. V lost 6 bases to trimming and J lost 7 bases; unmatched junction nucleotides: 8. CDR1 and CDR2 (germline): MNHEY, SMNVEV (reference sequence). The CDR3 protein is CASRDGQGGQPQHF. Written as DNA, the CDR3 is TGTGCCAGCAGGGACGGACAGGGAGGGCAGCCCCAGCATTTT.

V gene TRBV19 combines with J gene TRBJ1-5, with D maybe TRBD1 (6 bases). This CDR3 region has 15 residues. Germline values: CDR1 LNHDA, CDR2 SQIVND (reference sequence). V was trimmed by 8 bases and J by 2 bases, leaving 16 bases between them. The DNA of the CDR3 is TGTGCCAGTCAGAACCTGGACAGAGGCAATCAGCCCCAGCATTTT. It translates to CASQNLDRGNQPQHF.

The V gene is TRBV10-2, the J gene TRBJ2-1; no definite D call. CDR1 and CDR2 from the germline V gene are WSHSY and SAAADI. The ends were cut back, 5 bases at V and 9 bases at J, with 8 bases in the middle. The CDR3 extends over 11 amino acids. DNA of the CDR3: TGCGCCAGCAGTAGCTTGGTTGAGCAGTTCTTC. It specifies CASSSLVEQFF.

CDR3 loop: CASSPDSSLGGYTF. The CDR3 bases are TGTGCCAGCTCACCGGACAGTTCGTTAGGTGGCTACACCTTC. The gene calls are TRBV18 and TRBJ1-2; weak D call: TRBD1 (6 bases). This CDR3 contains 14 residues. Germline lookup yields CDR1 KGHSH and CDR2 LQKENI. The V gene lost 3 bases and the J gene lost 7 bases, with 15 bases spanning the gap. Together with reference TRBV18 and TRBJ1-2, the CDR3 gives the full variable domain: NAGVMQNPRHLVRRRGQEARLRCSPMKGHSHVYWYRQLPEEGLKFMVYLQKENIIDESGMPKERFSAEFPKEGPSILRIQQVVRGDSAAYFCASSPDSSLGGYTFGSGTRLTVV.

The rearrangement links TRBV18 to TRBJ2-2, with 10 bases identical to TRBD1. V trimming: 3 bases; J trimming: 4 bases; junction bases outside the gene matches: 5. CDR1 KGHSH and CDR2 LQKENI come from the germline V gene. The CDR3 has 16 residues. The CDR3 is CASSPEGTGVTGELFF. The CDR3 DNA follows: TGTGCCAGCTCACCTGAAGGGACAGGGGTCACCGGGGAGCTGTTTTTT.

The gene calls are TRBV2 and TRBJ2-7; 8 nucleotides line up with TRBD1. This CDR3 contains 14 residues. Germline-derived CDR1 and CDR2 are SNHLY and FYNNEI. The V and J ends lost 6 bases and 4 bases, in that order; junction bases with no gene match: 8. The CDR3 sequence: CASSPGTGNYEQYF. For the CDR3, the DNA is TGTGCCAGCAGCCCCGGGACAGGTAATTACGAGCAGTACTTC.

The genes are TRBV11-2 and TRBJ2-7; 8 nucleotides line up with TRBD2. The CDR3 covers 15 residues. The V and J ends lost 4 bases and 1 base, in that order; junction bases with no gene match: 6. Germline-derived CDR1 and CDR2 are SGHAT and FQNNGV. The CDR3 region is CASSSSSGPSYEQYF. DNA of the CDR3: TGTGCCAGCAGCTCTTCTAGCGGGCCTTCCTACGAGCAGTACTTC.

The genes are TRBV18 and TRBJ2-2; D is possibly TRBD2 (5 bases). V dropped 6 bases and J dropped 0 bases, with 11 bases sitting between them. CDR1 is KGHSH and CDR2 is LQKENI in the germline V gene. The CDR3 has 15 amino acids. CDR3 loop: CASSSETTNTGELFF. The CDR3 nucleotides read TGTGCCAGCTCTAGCGAAACCACGAACACCGGGGAGCTGTTTTTT.

Note on this clone: This CDR3 is also generated by other DNA sequences in the sample. The chain has TRBV19 and TRBJ1-1; the D is unclear. V was cut by 2 bases and J by 0 bases, with 4 bases left in between. The germline gives CDR1 LNHDA, CDR2 SQIVND (reference sequence). The CDR3 has 13 amino acids. CDR3 sequence reads: CASSIQLNTEAFF. The DNA of the CDR3 is TGTGCCAGTAGTATACAGTTGAACACTGAAGCTTTCTTT.

The chain couples TRBV4-3 to TRBJ1-5; unclear D gene. V dropped 0 bases and J dropped 1 base, with 7 bases sitting between them. The CDR3 has 15 residues. Germline values: CDR1 LGHNA, CDR2 YSLEER. This CDR3 is CASSQDRWSNQPQHF. The DNA of the CDR3 is TGCGCCAGCAGCCAAGACAGATGGAGCAATCAGCCCCAGCATTTT.

This clone appeared a single time. For the CDR3, the DNA is TGTGCCAGCAGACAGGGGAAGGACGAGCAGTACTTC. Translation gives CASRQGKDEQYF. V usage is TRBV6-5 and J usage is TRBJ2-7; TRBD1 matches 7 bases. Losses at the gene ends were 6 bases for V and 5 bases for J; bases not matched to a gene: 4. This CDR3 contains 12 residues. Germline values: CDR1 MNHEY, CDR2 SVGAGI.